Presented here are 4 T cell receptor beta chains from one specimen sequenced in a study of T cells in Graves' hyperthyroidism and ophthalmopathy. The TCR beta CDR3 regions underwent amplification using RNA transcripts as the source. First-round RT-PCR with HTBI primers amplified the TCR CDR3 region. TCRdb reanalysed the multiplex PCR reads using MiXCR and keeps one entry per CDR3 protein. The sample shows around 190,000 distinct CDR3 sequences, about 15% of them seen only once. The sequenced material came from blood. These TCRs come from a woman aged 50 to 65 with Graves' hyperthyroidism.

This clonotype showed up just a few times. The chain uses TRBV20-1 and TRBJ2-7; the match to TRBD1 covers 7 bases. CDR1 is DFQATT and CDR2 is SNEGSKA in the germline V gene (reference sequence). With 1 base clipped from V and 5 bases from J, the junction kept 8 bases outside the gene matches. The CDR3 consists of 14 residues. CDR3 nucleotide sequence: TGCAGTGCTAGAGCATGGGACAGCGCTAACGAGCAGTACTTC. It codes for CSARAWDSANEQYF.

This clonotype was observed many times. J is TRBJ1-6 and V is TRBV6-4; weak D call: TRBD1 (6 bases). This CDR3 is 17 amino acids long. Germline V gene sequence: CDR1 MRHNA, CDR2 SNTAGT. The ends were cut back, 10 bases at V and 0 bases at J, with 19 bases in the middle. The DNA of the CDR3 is TGTGCCACCACAGGGAGCAACCTTAGCTCCTATAATTCACCCCTCCACTTT. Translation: CATTGSNLSSYNSPLHF.

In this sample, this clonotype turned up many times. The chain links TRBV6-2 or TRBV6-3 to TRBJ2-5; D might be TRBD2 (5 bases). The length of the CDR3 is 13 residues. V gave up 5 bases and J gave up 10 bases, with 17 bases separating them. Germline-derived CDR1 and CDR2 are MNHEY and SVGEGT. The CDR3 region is CASSTRAGLFQYF. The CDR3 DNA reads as TGTGCCAGCAGTACTCGGGCAGGACTCTTCCAGTACTTC.

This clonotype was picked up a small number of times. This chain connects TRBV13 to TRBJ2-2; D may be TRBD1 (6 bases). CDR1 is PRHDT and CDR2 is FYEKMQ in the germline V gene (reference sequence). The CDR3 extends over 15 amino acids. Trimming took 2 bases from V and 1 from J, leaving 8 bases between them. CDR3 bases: TGTGCCAGCAGCTTATTGGGACAGAACACCGGGGAGCTGTTTTTT. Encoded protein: CASSLLGQNTGELFF. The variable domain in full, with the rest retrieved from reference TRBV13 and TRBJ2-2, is AAGVIQSPRHLIKEKRETATLKCYPIPRHDTVYWYQQGPGQDPQFLISFYEKMQSDKGSIPDRFSAQQFSDYHSELNMSSLELGDSALYFCASSLLGQNTGELFFGEGSRLTVL.